These T cell receptor beta chains were read from a single sample in a study of T-cell memory formation after mild COVID-19. MiXCR, run by TCRdb on the 5' RACE reads, gives a single entry per CDR3 protein. The repertoire has around 250,000 distinct CDR3 sequences, 7.5% to 10% of them found once; the top ten carry under 25%. The sequencing sample was made of PBMCs or a T cell subset sorted from them (not recorded which). Every receptor here comes from a man between 18 and 35 years old who had mild COVID-19 (a few samples of this study predate the infection). Cell type and time point are not known. CDR3s include the opening cysteine and the closing phenylalanine or tryptophan. D genes are given only for firm matches. Not every row has a clone size; where given, it reads once, few, many or a size class.

d_gene	abundance	v_gene	j_gene	CDR3aa	CDR3nt
.	.	TRBV7-2	TRBJ2-7	CASSPQAGPTYEQYF	TGTGCCAGCAGCCCACAGGCGGGGCCGACCTACGAGCAGTACTTC
.	.	TRBV7-2	TRBJ2-1	CASSLRGTGTPREQFF	TGTGCCAGCAGCTTAAGAGGGACGGGTACCCCACGAGAGCAGTTCTTC
.	few	TRBV2	TRBJ1-2	CASEGDFPPSRNTF	TGTGCCAGTGAGGGGGACTTCCCGCCCTCTCGAAACACCTTC
TRBD2	.	TRBV6-5	TRBJ2-1	CASSYSTVAGGFEQFF	TGTGCCAGCAGTTACTCGACCGTAGCGGGGGGGTTCGAGCAGTTCTTC
.	.	TRBV4-1	TRBJ2-2	CASSQGPRGGIGELFF	TGCGCCAGCAGCCAAGGGCCTAGGGGGGGGATCGGGGAGCTGTTTTTT
.	many	TRBV11-2	TRBJ2-1	CASSLRSRGFLSSYNEQFF	TGTGCCAGCAGCTTACGCTCTAGAGGCTTTCTGAGCTCCTACAATGAGCAGTTCTTC
.	few	TRBV4-1	TRBJ2-1	CASSTRRGREFNEQFF	TGCGCCAGCAGCACCCGGCGGGGGCGAGAGTTCAATGAGCAGTTCTTC
.	.	TRBV4-3	TRBJ2-2	CASSSWAEGGGELFF	TGCGCCAGCAGCTCCTGGGCCGAGGGAGGCGGGGAGCTGTTTTTT
TRBD1	.	TRBV6-5	TRBJ2-7	CASSLGQTGEQYF	TGTGCCAGCAGTTTAGGACAGACAGGGGAGCAGTACTTC
.	.	TRBV12-3/TRBV12-4	TRBJ1-2	CASSLQGETGYTF	TGTGCCAGCAGTTTGCAGGGAGAAACTGGCTACACCTTC
TRBD1	few	TRBV4-1	TRBJ1-2	CASSQLTGLGYGYTF	TGCGCCAGCAGCCAGTTGACAGGGTTGGGCTATGGCTACACCTTC
.	.	TRBV7-2	TRBJ1-1	CASSLDARNTEAFF	TGTGCCAGCAGCTTAGATGCCAGGAACACTGAAGCTTTCTTT
TRBD1	few	TRBV6-1	TRBJ2-4	CASSGDRTGGLNIQYF	TGTGCCAGCAGTGGGGACAGGACGGGTGGCTTAAACATTCAGTACTTC
.	.	TRBV10-3	TRBJ1-5	CAIKDGGNQPQHF	TGTGCCATCAAGGACGGAGGCAATCAGCCCCAGCATTTT
.	many	TRBV12-3/TRBV12-4	TRBJ2-3	CASSRVGGDTQYF	TGTGCCAGCAGCCGGGTCGGAGGAGATACGCAGTATTTT
.	few	TRBV9	TRBJ2-5	CASSVEGGRGETQYF	TGTGCCAGCAGCGTAGAAGGGGGGAGGGGAGAGACCCAGTACTTC
.	.	TRBV4-1	TRBJ2-1	CASSPRGVNNEQFF	TGCGCCAGCAGCCCCAGGGGGGTAAACAATGAGCAGTTCTTC
TRBD1	many	TRBV7-9	TRBJ1-3	CASSLTGGTGNTIYF	TGTGCCAGCAGCCTGACAGGGGGCACTGGAAACACCATATATTTT
TRBD1	.	TRBV27	TRBJ2-3	CASSLWTGGIDTQYF	TGTGCCAGCAGTCTCTGGACAGGGGGGATAGATACGCAGTATTTT
TRBD1	few	TRBV18	TRBJ2-1	CASSQTGTALSDSYNEQFF	TGTGCCAGCTCGCAAACCGGGACAGCGCTCTCCGACTCCTACAATGAGCAGTTCTTC
TRBD1	few	TRBV6-5	TRBJ1-3	CASSYSGTASGNTIYF	TGTGCCAGCAGTTACTCGGGGACAGCCTCTGGAAACACCATATATTTT
.	few	TRBV4-1	TRBJ2-5	CASSLTSGVRGETQYF	TGCGCCAGCAGCCTCACATCAGGGGTTCGGGGAGAGACCCAGTACTTC
.	few	TRBV5-1	TRBJ1-6	CASSTENSPLHF	TGCGCCAGCAGCACCGAAAATTCACCCCTCCACTTT
.	few	TRBV5-1	TRBJ1-6	CASSPRPGQIYNSPLHF	TGCGCCAGCAGCCCACGACCCGGACAGATCTATAATTCACCCCTCCACTTT
.	few	TRBV18	TRBJ2-3	CASSPPSVASTDTQYF	TGTGCCAGCTCACCACCGAGCGTTGCTAGCACAGATACGCAGTATTTT
.	many	TRBV24-1	TRBJ2-1	CATSDSPSLWTQFF	TGTGCCACCAGTGATTCCCCGAGTTTATGGACGCAGTTCTTC
TRBD2	.	TRBV5-1	TRBJ2-7	CASSLEGGLAVLEQYF	TGCGCCAGCAGCTTGGAGGGCGGACTAGCGGTGCTGGAGCAGTACTTC
.	.	TRBV5-1	TRBJ2-3	CASTGQPPDTQYF	TGCGCCAGCACCGGACAGCCTCCCGATACGCAGTATTTT
.	.	TRBV5-4	TRBJ1-1	CASSDWANTEAFF	TGTGCCAGCAGTGATTGGGCTAACACTGAAGCTTTCTTT
.	few	TRBV6-5	TRBJ1-2	CASSYSIGSYGYTF	TGTGCCAGCAGTTACTCTATTGGTTCCTATGGCTACACCTTC
.	few	TRBV19	TRBJ1-4	CASGATNEKLFF	TGTGCCAGTGGGGCAACTAATGAAAAACTGTTTTTT
TRBD2	few	TRBV5-1	TRBJ2-1	CASSGTSNNNEQFF	TGCGCCAGCAGCGGGACTAGCAACAACAATGAGCAGTTCTTC